This is a list of T cell receptor beta chains from one sample in a study of blood T cell repertoires in COVID-19. TCRdb's copy holds only in-frame clones and misses some; the assay was immunoSEQ multiplex PCR. In the table there are around 97,000 clones, around four fifths of which are singletons. The sequencing input was peripheral blood. Source of these receptors: a human donor in a cohort sampled during active COVID-19. CDR3s include the opening cysteine and the closing phenylalanine or tryptophan. A D gene is named only where the DNA matches it firmly. Size is omitted from some rows. Given values are once, few, many or a class for expanded clones.

>TRBV5-1|NA|TRBJ1-1|NA|15
TGCGCCAGCAGCTTGGCTCGTGACAGGAACACTGAAGCTTTCTTT
CASSLARDRNTEAFF
>TRBV27|TRBD1|TRBJ1-5|many|15
TGTGCCAGCAAGTCCGGGACAGCAAGCAATCAGCCCCAGCATTTT
CASKSGTASNQPQHF
>TRBV6-1|NA|TRBJ1-6|NA|15
TGTGCCAGCAGTGAATTACCACAGGGTGATTCACCCCTCCACTTT
CASSELPQGDSPLHF
>TRBV9|TRBD1|TRBJ2-7|NA|15
TGTGCCAGCAGCGTAGACGGGACAGGGGGCTACGAGCAGTACTTC
CASSVDGTGGYEQYF
>TRBV6-5|NA|TRBJ1-4|NA|14
TGTGCCAGCAGAGACAGCTCAACTAATGAAAAACTGTTTTTT
CASRDSSTNEKLFF
>TRBV10-3|NA|TRBJ1-1|NA|14
TGTGCCATCAGTGACAGGAACATGAACACTGAAGCTTTCTTT
CAISDRNMNTEAFF
>TRBV10-3|TRBD2|TRBJ2-4|NA|17
TGTGCCATCAGTGAGTGGTTTGGGGGGGGAGCCAAAAACATTCAGTACTTC
CAISEWFGGGAKNIQYF
>TRBV15|TRBD1|TRBJ1-5|few|16
TGTGCCACCAGCAGAGGACGGGACAGGGGGTCGGAGCCCCAGCATTTT
CATSRGRDRGSEPQHF
>TRBV18|NA|TRBJ2-3|NA|15
TGTGCCAGCTCAAGTCAGGGGTTAGGCACAGATACGCAGTATTTT
CASSSQGLGTDTQYF
>TRBV2|TRBD1|TRBJ1-3|NA|15
TGTGCCAGCAGTTTGGACAGGGCGGCTGGAAACACCATATATTTT
CASSLDRAAGNTIYF
>TRBV12-3/TRBV12-4|NA|TRBJ2-5|NA|13
TGTGCCAGCAGTTTATCAGGGGCGGAGACCCAGTACTTC
CASSLSGAETQYF
>TRBV5-4|TRBD1|TRBJ1-4|NA|18
TGTGCCAGCAGCCCCGGGACAGGGGGCGGGTTGGTGAGTGAAAAACTGTTTTTT
CASSPGTGGGLVSEKLFF
>TRBV9|NA|TRBJ1-4|NA|18
TGTGCCAGCAGCGTAGATGGGACTCCGCTCGGGGATAATGAAAAACTGTTTTTT
CASSVDGTPLGDNEKLFF
>TRBV10-1|NA|TRBJ1-1|few|12
TGCGCCAGCAGCCCGGGAATCACTGAAGCTTTCTTT
CASSPGITEAFF
>TRBV7-2|TRBD2|TRBJ2-1|few|16
TGTGCCAGCACCCTGACTAGCGGGGGCTTCTACAATGAGCAGTTCTTC
CASTLTSGGFYNEQFF
>TRBV6-5|TRBD2|TRBJ2-2|NA|15
TGTGCCAGCTCGCCGGCGGGGGGAAACACCGGGGAGCTGTTTTTT
CASSPAGGNTGELFF
>TRBV10-3|TRBD2|TRBJ2-3|NA|18
TGTGCCATCAGCCAGCCCCCGGGGGCTAGCGGGGGCGCAGATACGCAGTATTTT
CAISQPPGASGGADTQYF
>TRBV30|TRBD1|TRBJ2-7|NA|14
TGTGCCTGGATGGGACAGGGACCTACCTACGAGCAGTACTTC
CAWMGQGPTYEQYF
>TRBV19|NA|TRBJ2-7|NA|14
TGTGCCAGTAGTACTTCACTGGGGCCCTACGAGCAGTACTTC
CASSTSLGPYEQYF
>TRBV5-1|NA|TRBJ2-5|NA|14
TGCGCCAGCAGCCGTGGACGAGGGCAAGAGACCCAGTACTTC
CASSRGRGQETQYF
>TRBV7-2|NA|TRBJ2-4|NA|13
TGTGCCAGCAGCTCCAGGGTGGGAAACATTCAGTACTTC
CASSSRVGNIQYF
>TRBV6-1|TRBD2|TRBJ2-1|NA|16
TGTGCCAGCAGTGCACTCATAGCGGGGATGTACAATGAGCAGTTCTTC
CASSALIAGMYNEQFF
>TRBV2|NA|TRBJ2-2|NA|16
TGTGCCAGCAGTTGGGACTCCTCATTACTGACCGGGGAGCTGTTTTTT
CASSWDSSLLTGELFF
>TRBV19|NA|TRBJ2-5|NA|15
TGTGCCAGTAGTATAGTGGGGGCAGGGAAAGAGACCCAGTACTTC
CASSIVGAGKETQYF
>TRBV14|NA|TRBJ1-5|NA|13
TGTGCCAGCAGCCAAGGGGACTTCCAAGCCCAGCATTTT
CASSQGDFQAQHF
>TRBV10-3|TRBD1|TRBJ1-5|once|13
TGTGCCATCAGGGGGACAGGGGATCAGCCCCAGCATTTT
CAIRGTGDQPQHF
>TRBV4-3|NA|TRBJ1-5|few|15
TGCGCCAGCAGCCAAGAGGCGTGGGGCTATCAGCCCCAGCATTTT
CASSQEAWGYQPQHF
>TRBV6-2/TRBV6-3|NA|TRBJ2-1|NA|17
TGTGCCAGCAGCGAAGGACTGAGGGGGCCCGGGGGGGATGAGCAGTTCTTC
CASSEGLRGPGGDEQFF
>TRBV5-6|TRBD1|TRBJ1-4|NA|15
TGTGCCAGCAGTTCGTTCGAGGGGGCGAATGAAAAACTGTTTTTT
CASSSFEGANEKLFF
>TRBV3-1/TRBV3-2|TRBD1|TRBJ2-1|NA|16
TGTGCCAGCAGCACCATGGACAGGGGGATGCCCAATGAGCAGTTCTTC
CASSTMDRGMPNEQFF
>TRBV12-3/TRBV12-4|NA|TRBJ2-3|NA|13
TGTGCCAGCAGTTTCAACGGGGCAGATACGCAGTATTTT
CASSFNGADTQYF
>TRBV6-5|NA|TRBJ2-4|NA|16
TGTGCCAGCAGTTACTTACAGGGGGGGGGCAAAAACATTCAGTACTTC
CASSYLQGGGKNIQYF
>TRBV15|NA|TRBJ2-5|once|15
TGTGCCACCAGCAGAGCCCCACTAGAACAAGAGACCCAGTACTTC
CATSRAPLEQETQYF
>TRBV6-1|NA|TRBJ1-1|NA|14
TGTGCCAGCAGTGATCCGAACATGAACACTGAAGCTTTCTTT
CASSDPNMNTEAFF
>TRBV30|NA|TRBJ1-4|NA|14
TGTGCCTGGAGCCGCCGACGGGGGGGAAGAAAACTGTTTTTT
CAWSRRRGGRKLFF
>TRBV5-4|TRBD2|TRBJ2-7|NA|15
TGTGCCAGCAGCTTGGTTGCAAGCGGGGGTTACGAGCAGTACTTC
CASSLVASGGYEQYF
>TRBV12-3/TRBV12-4|NA|TRBJ2-3|NA|13
TGTGCCAGCAGTTTACTTCCGGGAGATACGCAGTATTTT
CASSLLPGDTQYF
>TRBV7-8|TRBD1|TRBJ1-1|NA|15
TGTGCCAGCAGCCGCACAGGGGCTATGAACACTGAAGCTTTCTTT
CASSRTGAMNTEAFF
>TRBV11-2|NA|TRBJ1-6|few|14
TGTGCCAGCAGCTTAGAACAGTATAATTCACCCCTCCACTTT
CASSLEQYNSPLHF
>TRBV9|TRBD2|TRBJ2-1|NA|16
TGTGCCAGCAGCGTAGCGGGGACTAGCCAAAGCAATGAGCAGTTCTTC
CASSVAGTSQSNEQFF
>TRBV27|NA|TRBJ1-3|NA|13
TGTGCCAGCGGGCAGAACTCTGGAAACACCATATATTTT
CASGQNSGNTIYF
>TRBV3-1/TRBV3-2|NA|TRBJ1-2|NA|14
TGTGCCAGCAGCACCCGGACATCTCACTATGGCTACACCTTC
CASSTRTSHYGYTF
>TRBV3-1/TRBV3-2|TRBD1|TRBJ2-7|NA|14
TGTGCCAGCACCAGGGGACAGGGGGCTGAGGAGCAGTACTTC
CASTRGQGAEEQYF
>TRBV10-3|TRBD1|TRBJ1-1|NA|13
TGTGCCATCAGTGTAGACGGGACAGCTGAAGCTTTCTTT
CAISVDGTAEAFF
>TRBV2|NA|TRBJ2-2|NA|14
TGTGCCAGCAAGACGCGGGCTAACACCGGGGAGCTGTTTTTT
CASKTRANTGELFF
>TRBV3-1/TRBV3-2|TRBD2|TRBJ2-4|NA|19
TGTGCCAGCAGCCACCCGGGACTAGCGGGGGGTAGAGCCAAAAACATTCAGTACTTC
CASSHPGLAGGRAKNIQYF